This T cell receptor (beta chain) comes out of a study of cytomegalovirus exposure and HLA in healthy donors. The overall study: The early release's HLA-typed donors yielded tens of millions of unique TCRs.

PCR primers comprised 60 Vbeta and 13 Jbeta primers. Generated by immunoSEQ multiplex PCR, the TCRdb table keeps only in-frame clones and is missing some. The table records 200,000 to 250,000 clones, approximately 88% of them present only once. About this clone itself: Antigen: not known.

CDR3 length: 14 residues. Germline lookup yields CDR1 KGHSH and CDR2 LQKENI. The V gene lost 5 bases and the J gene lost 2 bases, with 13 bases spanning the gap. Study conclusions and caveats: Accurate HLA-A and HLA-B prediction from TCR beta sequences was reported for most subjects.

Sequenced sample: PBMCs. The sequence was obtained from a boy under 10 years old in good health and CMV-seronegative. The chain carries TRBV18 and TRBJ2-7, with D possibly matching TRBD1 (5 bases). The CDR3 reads CASSAGLPTYEQYF. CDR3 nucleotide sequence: TGTGCCAGCTCAGCAGGGTTACCAACCTACGAGCAGTACTTC.